This T cell receptor (beta chain) stems from a study of T-cell reconstitution after alpha-beta-depleted transplantation in children. The V segment lost 7 bases and the J segment 4 bases; nucleotides outside the gene matches: 7. Per germline, CDR1 MDHEN and CDR2 SYDVKM. CDR3 length: 14 residues. This clonotype has ten or more counts. Unique molecular identifiers were incorporated into the prepared TCRbeta library. In TCRdb, the PCR reads were re-called with MiXCR into one record per CDR3 protein. The sample records some 240,000 distinct CDR3 sequences, 12% being singletons. The source material was PBMCs from the stem cell graft donor, sampled from the stem cell graft. This chain connects TRBV28 to TRBJ2-7; 10 positions agree with TRBD1. The receptor's source is a human donor who donated a stem cell graft to a child with acute lymphoblastic leukemia. The CDR3 DNA is TGTGCCAGCACCGAGGACAGGGGGATGTACGAGCAGTACTTC. As protein: CASTEDRGMYEQYF.